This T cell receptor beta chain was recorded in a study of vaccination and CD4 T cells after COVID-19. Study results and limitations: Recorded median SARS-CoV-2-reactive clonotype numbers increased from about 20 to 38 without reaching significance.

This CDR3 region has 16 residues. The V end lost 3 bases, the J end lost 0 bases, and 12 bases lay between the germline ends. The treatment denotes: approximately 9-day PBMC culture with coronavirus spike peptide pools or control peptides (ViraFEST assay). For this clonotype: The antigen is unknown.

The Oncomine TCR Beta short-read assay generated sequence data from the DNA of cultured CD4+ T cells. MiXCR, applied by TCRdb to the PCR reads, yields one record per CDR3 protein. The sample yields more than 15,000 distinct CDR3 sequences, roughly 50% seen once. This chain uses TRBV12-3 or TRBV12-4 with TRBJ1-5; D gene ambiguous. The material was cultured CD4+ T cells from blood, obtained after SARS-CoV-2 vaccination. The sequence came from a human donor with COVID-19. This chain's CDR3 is CASSFRGTGSNQPQHF. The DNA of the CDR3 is TGTGCCAGCAGTTTTCGAGGCACCGGTAGCAATCAGCCCCAGCATTTT.